Below, 9 T cell receptor beta chains from the same sample are listed, as sequenced in a study of vaccination and CD4 T cells after COVID-19. These receptors have no known antigen. The treatment is: approximately 9-day PBMC culture with coronavirus spike peptide pools or control peptides (ViraFEST assay). Cultured CD4+ T cells had their DNA profiled by the Oncomine TCR Beta short-read assay. TCRdb recomputed calls from the PCR reads with MiXCR, one row per CDR3 protein. In the table there are more than 20,000 distinct CDR3 sequences, roughly three fifths of which are singletons. The specimen was CD4+ T cells from blood, cultured in vitro, collected after SARS-CoV-2 vaccination. These receptors originate from a human donor who received a COVID-19 vaccine.

To note about this clonotype: One end of the junction is discordant with germline, which a read error may explain. This rearrangement joins TRBV6-1 to TRBJ2-5, with 8 bases matching TRBD2. The CDR3 runs 16 residues. Germline lookup yields CDR1 MNHNS and CDR2 SASEGT. CDR3 in amino acids: CAISQASGGLQETQYF. CDR3 coding DNA: TGTGCCATCAGTCAGGCAAGCGGGGGCCTCCAAGAGACCCAGTACTTC.

This clonotype was seen a handful of times. The chain links TRBV11-3 to TRBJ1-2; 7 bases line up with TRBD1. The CDR3 is 13 amino acids. The J segment lost 8 bases and the V segment lost 6 bases, leaving 9 bases of the junction unmatched. Germline values: CDR1 SGHNT, CDR2 YENEEA. The CDR3 nucleotides read TGTGCCAGCAGTCGACGGACAGGAGACGGCTACACCTTC. Translating it yields CASSRRTGDGYTF.

The chain recombines TRBV27 with TRBJ2-7; D gene uncertain. This CDR3 has 18 amino acids. V was clipped by 1 base and J by 0 bases, with 19 bases between them. The germline V gene has CDR1 MNHEY and CDR2 SMNVEV (reference sequence). The CDR3, as DNA: TGTGCCAGCAGTTTATTCCCCGATAGCCCAGCACGCTCCTACGAGCAGTACTTC. Translation: CASSLFPDSPARSYEQYF.

The rearrangement uses TRBV12-3 or TRBV12-4 and TRBJ1-1; D is uncertain. The CDR3 sequence is 12 residues long. V lost 2 bases, J lost 3 bases, and 4 bases lay in between. Here the CDR3 reads CASSLTYTEAFF. The CDR3 region has the DNA TGTGCCAGCAGTTTAACGTACACTGAAGCTTTCTTT.

V and J are TRBV6-1 and TRBJ1-6; D is ambiguous. CDR1 is MNHNS and CDR2 is SASEGT in the germline V gene. Between the trimmed V and J ends, which lost 5 bases and 13 bases, there was a span of 21 bases. The CDR3 runs 15 residues. This CDR3 reads CASSISRLLDFPLHF. The CDR3 region has the DNA TGTGCCAGCAGTATCAGTCGCCTTTTGGATTTTCCCCTCCACTTT.

About this clonotype: A junction end diverges from the germline sequence, so it may reflect a read error. The rearrangement links TRBV7-9 to TRBJ1-5; 10 positions match TRBD1. The CDR3 covers 14 residues. The germline CDR1 and CDR2 sequences are SEHNR and FQNEAQ (reference sequence). This CDR3 is CASSPDRGHQPQHF. As DNA, the CDR3 is TGTGCCAGCAGCCCTGACAGGGGGCATCAACCCCAGCATTTT.

This chain uses TRBV6-1 with TRBJ2-1; D ambiguous. V lost 10 bases to trimming and J lost 6 bases, with 19 bases between them. Germline CDR1 MNHNS, CDR2 SASEGT. CDR3 length: 14 residues. The CDR3 bases are TGTGCCACCTCTAGACCAGGAATGGGCAATGAGCAGTTCTTC. Protein: CATSRPGMGNEQFF.

The chain links TRBV20-1 to TRBJ2-7, with 10 bases aligning to TRBD2. CDR3 length equals 15 residues. The germline V gene has CDR1 DFQATT and CDR2 SNEGSKA (reference sequence). Unmatched junction bases numbered 6, after V lost 3 bases and J lost 1 base. CDR3 in DNA: TGCAGTGCTAGTCCCAGCGGGGGGGCTTCCTACGAGCAGTACTTC. Its protein product is CSASPSGGASYEQYF.

The gene calls are TRBV6-1 and TRBJ1-1; 8 nucleotides align to TRBD1. The CDR3 loop spans 13 amino acids. The germline CDR1 and CDR2 sequences are MNHNS and SASEGT. V lost 6 bases, J lost 6 bases, and 6 bases stayed unmatched. The CDR3: CASRRTGGAEAFF. The CDR3 DNA reads as TGTGCCAGCAGGAGAACAGGGGGTGCTGAAGCTTTCTTT.